Below are 6 T cell receptor beta chains sequenced from a single sample in a study of OX40 agonist ivuxolimab in advanced cancers. Sequenced by immunoSEQ multiplex PCR; TCRdb stores in-frame clones only, minus some. Of tens of thousands of clones listed, 70% to 90% are singletons. The specimen was CD4+ or CD8+ T cells sorted from blood, collected in a trial of the OX40 agonist ivuxolimab. The receptors shown here come from an adult with an advanced solid tumor such as melanoma, head and neck, liver or kidney cancer.

This sequence joins TRBV28 and TRBJ2-7; D possibly matches TRBD1 or TRBD2 (5 bases each). Germline CDR1 MDHEN, CDR2 SYDVKM. Trimming shortened V by 8 bases and J by 7 bases, and 15 bases separated the two germline ends. This CDR3 is 12 amino acids long. CDR3 bases: TGTGCCAGCGGGGCCGGGACCGGGGAGCAGTACTTC. Protein product: CASGAGTGEQYF.

This sequence joins TRBV6-5 and TRBJ1-6; no definite D call. This CDR3 spans 13 amino acids. V was pared by 4 bases and J by 4 bases, with 5 bases between. CDR1 and CDR2 (germline): MNHEY, SVGAGI. CDR3 DNA sequence: TGTGCCAGCAGTTCCAATTATAATTCACCCCTCCACTTT. Protein: CASSSNYNSPLHF.

This chain connects TRBV2 to TRBJ2-2; TRBD1 matches at 10 bases. Losses at the gene ends were 8 bases for V and 5 bases for J; bases not matched to a gene: 2. There are 13 residues in the CDR3. Per the germline V gene, CDR1 is SNHLY and CDR2 is FYNNEI. The CDR3 nucleotides are TGTGCCAGCCGGGACAGGGGTACCGGGGAGCTGTTTTTT. It specifies CASRDRGTGELFF.

The gene calls are TRBV19 and TRBJ2-5; D is unclear. The CDR3 has 13 amino acids. V lost 3 bases and J 3 bases, leaving 8 bases between the germline ends. Per germline, CDR1 LNHDA and CDR2 SQIVND (reference sequence). The CDR3: CASSIGGEETQYF. In DNA, the CDR3 is TGTGCCAGTAGTATTGGCGGAGAAGAGACCCAGTACTTC.

The J gene is TRBJ1-2, the V gene TRBV28, with D uncertain. CDR1 and CDR2 (germline): MDHEN, SYDVKM. Trimming pared 7 bases from V and 4 bases from J, leaving 13 bases between. This CDR3 has 13 residues. The CDR3 sequence: CASMPSRAYGYTF. The CDR3 DNA follows: TGTGCCAGCATGCCGTCAAGAGCCTATGGCTACACCTTC.

CDR3 sequence (DNA): TGTGCCAGCAGCTTGGCCGGGGTAGCGGAGAACACAGATACGCAGTATTTT. Translating it yields CASSLAGVAENTDTQYF. V and J are TRBV5-6 and TRBJ2-3, with D possibly matching TRBD2 (6 bases). V was clipped by 0 bases and J by 2 bases, with 16 bases between them. The CDR3 runs 17 residues. Germline V CDR1 and CDR2: SGHDT, YYEEEE.